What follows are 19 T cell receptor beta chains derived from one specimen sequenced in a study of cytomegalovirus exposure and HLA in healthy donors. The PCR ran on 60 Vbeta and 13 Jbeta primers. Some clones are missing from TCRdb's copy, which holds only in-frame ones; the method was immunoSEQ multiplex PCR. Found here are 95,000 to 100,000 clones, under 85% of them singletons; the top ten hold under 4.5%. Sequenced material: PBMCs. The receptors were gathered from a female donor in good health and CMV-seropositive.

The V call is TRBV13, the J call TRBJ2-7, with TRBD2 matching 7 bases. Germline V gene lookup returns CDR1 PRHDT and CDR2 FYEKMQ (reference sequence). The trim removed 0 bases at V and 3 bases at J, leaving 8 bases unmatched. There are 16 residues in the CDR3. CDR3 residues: CASSLGPRAGDYEQYF. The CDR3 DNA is TGTGCCAGCAGCTTAGGTCCGAGGGCGGGAGACTACGAGCAGTACTTC.

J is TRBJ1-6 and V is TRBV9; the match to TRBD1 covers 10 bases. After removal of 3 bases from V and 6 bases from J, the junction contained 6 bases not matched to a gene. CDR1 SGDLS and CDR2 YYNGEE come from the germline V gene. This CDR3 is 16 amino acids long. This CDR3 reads CASSGGTGVGNSPLHF. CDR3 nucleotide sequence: TGTGCCAGCAGCGGAGGGACAGGGGTCGGTAATTCACCCCTCCACTTT.

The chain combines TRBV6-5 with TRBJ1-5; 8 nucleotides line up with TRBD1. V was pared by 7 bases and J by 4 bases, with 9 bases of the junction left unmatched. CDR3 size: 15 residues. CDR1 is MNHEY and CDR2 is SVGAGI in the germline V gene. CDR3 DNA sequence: TGTGCCAGCAATCCATCCAGGGACAGGAATCAGCCCCAGCATTTT. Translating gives CASNPSRDRNQPQHF.

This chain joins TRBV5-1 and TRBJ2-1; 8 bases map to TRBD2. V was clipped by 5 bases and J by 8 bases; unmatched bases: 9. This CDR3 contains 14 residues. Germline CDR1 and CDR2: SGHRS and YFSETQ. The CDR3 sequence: CASSRTGGWDEQFF. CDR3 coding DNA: TGCGCCAGCAGTCGTACGGGGGGGTGGGATGAGCAGTTCTTC.

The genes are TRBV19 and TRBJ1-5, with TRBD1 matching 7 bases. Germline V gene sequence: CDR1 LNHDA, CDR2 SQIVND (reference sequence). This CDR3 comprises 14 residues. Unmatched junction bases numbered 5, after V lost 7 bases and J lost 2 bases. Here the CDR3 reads CASIEGAGNQPQHF. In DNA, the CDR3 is TGTGCCAGTATAGAGGGGGCTGGCAATCAGCCCCAGCATTTT. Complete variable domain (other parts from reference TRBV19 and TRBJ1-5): DGGITQSPKYLFRKEGQNVTLSCEQNLNHDAMYWYRQDPGQGLRLIYYSQIVNDFQKGDIAEGYSVSREKKESFPLTVTSAQKNPTAFYLCASIEGAGNQPQHFGDGTRLSIL.

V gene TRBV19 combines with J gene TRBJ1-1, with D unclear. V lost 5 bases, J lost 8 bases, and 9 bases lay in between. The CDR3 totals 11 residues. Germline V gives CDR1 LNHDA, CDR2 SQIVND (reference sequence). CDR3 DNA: TGTGCCAGTAGTCTCGGAGCGGAAGCTTTCTTT. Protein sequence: CASSLGAEAFF.

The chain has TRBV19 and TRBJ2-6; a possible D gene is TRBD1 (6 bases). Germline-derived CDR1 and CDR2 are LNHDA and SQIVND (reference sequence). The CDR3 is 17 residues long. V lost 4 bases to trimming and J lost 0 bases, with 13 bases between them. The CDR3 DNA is TGTGCCAGTAGTACATATACAGGGATCTCTGGGGCCAACGTCCTGACTTTC. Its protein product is CASSTYTGISGANVLTF.

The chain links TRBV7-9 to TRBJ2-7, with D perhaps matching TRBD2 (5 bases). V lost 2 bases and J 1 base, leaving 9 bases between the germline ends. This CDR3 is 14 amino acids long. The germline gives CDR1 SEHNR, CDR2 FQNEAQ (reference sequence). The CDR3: CASSLTGKSYEQYF. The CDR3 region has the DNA TGTGCCAGCAGCTTAACGGGGAAGTCCTACGAGCAGTACTTC.

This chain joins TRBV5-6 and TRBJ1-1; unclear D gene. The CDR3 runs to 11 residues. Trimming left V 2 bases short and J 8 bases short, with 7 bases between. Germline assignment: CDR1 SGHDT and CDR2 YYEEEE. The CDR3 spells CASSFTFEAFF. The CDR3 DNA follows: TGTGCCAGCAGCTTTACATTCGAAGCTTTCTTT.

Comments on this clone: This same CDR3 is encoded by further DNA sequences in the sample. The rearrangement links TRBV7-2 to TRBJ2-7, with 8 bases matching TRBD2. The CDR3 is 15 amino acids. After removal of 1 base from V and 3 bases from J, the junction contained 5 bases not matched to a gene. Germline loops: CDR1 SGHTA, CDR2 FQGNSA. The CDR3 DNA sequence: TGTGCCAGCAGCTTAGTCGGGGGGGGGAACTACGAGCAGTACTTC. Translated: CASSLVGGGNYEQYF.

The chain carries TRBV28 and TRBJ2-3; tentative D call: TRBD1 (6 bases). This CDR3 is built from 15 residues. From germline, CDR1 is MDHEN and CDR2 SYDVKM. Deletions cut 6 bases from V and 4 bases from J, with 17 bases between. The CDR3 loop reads CASRDRVRGSDTQYF. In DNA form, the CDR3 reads TGTGCCAGCAGGGATCGGGTCAGGGGATCAGATACGCAGTATTTT.

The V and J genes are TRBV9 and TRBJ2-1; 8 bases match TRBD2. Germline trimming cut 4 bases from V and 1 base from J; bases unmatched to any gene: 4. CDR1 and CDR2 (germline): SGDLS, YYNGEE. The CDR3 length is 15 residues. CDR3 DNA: TGTGCCAGCAGCCAGACTAGCGCTTCCTACAATGAGCAGTTCTTC. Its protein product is CASSQTSASYNEQFF.

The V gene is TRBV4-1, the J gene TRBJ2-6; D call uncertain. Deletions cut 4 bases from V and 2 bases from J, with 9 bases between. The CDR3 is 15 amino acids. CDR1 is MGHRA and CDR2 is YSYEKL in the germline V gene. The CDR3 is CASSPIPPGANVLTF. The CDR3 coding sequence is TGCGCCAGCAGCCCTATCCCCCCTGGGGCCAACGTCCTGACTTTC.

The CDR3 DNA sequence: TGCGCCAGCAGCCCGGCAGGGGACATTCGGCTGCTTTACGAGCAGTACTTC. Translating it yields CASSPAGDIRLLYEQYF. This chain uses TRBV5-1 with TRBJ2-7, with D possibly being TRBD1 (6 bases). The germline V gene encodes CDR1 SGHRS and CDR2 YFSETQ. V lost 4 bases and J lost 4, with 24 bases in between. The CDR3 contains 17 residues.

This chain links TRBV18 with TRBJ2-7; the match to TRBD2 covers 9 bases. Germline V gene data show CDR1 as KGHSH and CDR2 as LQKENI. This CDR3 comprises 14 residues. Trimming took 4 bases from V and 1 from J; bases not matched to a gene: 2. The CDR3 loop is CASSLAGDSYEQYF. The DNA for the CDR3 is TGTGCCAGCTCACTAGCGGGGGATTCCTACGAGCAGTACTTC.

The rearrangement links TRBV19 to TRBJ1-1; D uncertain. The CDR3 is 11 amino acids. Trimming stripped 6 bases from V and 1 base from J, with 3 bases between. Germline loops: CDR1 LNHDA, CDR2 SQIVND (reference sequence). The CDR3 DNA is TGTGCCAGTAGGAGGAACACTGAAGCTTTCTTT. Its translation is CASRRNTEAFF.

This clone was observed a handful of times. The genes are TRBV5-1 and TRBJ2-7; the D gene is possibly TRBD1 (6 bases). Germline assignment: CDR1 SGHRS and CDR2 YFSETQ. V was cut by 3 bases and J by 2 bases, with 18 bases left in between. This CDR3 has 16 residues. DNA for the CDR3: TGCGCCAGCAGCTGGGGGCCGGACAAGCGACCCTACGAGCAGTACTTC. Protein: CASSWGPDKRPYEQYF.

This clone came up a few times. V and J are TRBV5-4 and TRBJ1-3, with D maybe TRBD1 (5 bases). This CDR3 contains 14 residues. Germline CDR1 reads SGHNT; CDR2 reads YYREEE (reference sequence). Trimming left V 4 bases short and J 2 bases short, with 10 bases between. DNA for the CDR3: TGTGCCAGCAGCCCCTCGGGGGCTGGAAACACCATATATTTT. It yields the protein CASSPSGAGNTIYF.

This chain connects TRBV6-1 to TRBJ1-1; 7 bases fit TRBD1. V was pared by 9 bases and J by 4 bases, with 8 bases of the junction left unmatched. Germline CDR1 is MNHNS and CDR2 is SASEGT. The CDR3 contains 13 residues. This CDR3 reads CASYRGWSTEAFF. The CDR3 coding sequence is TGTGCCAGTTACAGGGGATGGAGCACTGAAGCTTTCTTT.